This entry concerns a single T cell receptor beta chain. The junction does not match germline at one end; this may be a read error. This sample stems from a study of regulatory T cells in long-lasting Graves disease. Time point indicated: newly diagnosed GD, antithyroid drugs for less than 3 months. Making the TCR library involved RNA that had been extracted from PBMCs. Building the TCR beta libraries relied on iRepertoire HTBI primers, and CDR3 regions underwent Arm-PCR. Using its own MiXCR run on the multiplex PCR reads, TCRdb lists one record per CDR3 protein. This table holds approximately 350,000 distinct CDR3 sequences, around 15% found once. The CDR3 runs 12 residues. Looked up from germline, CDR1 is SGHDT and CDR2 is YYEEEE. These data were also reused for a study on T cells in Graves' hyperthyroidism and ophthalmopathy. That report notes: First-round RT-PCR targeting the TCR CDR3 was performed with the HTBI primer set. A model built on 13 V-J features separated ophthalmopathy from stable hyperthyroidism.

The chain couples TRBV5-6 to TRBJ1-3; weak D call: TRBD1 (5 bases). The sequencing here drew on peripheral blood mononuclear cells (PBMCs), taken at new diagnosis, from a patient treated with antithyroid drugs. The origin of this receptor is a woman in her late teens or twenties with Graves disease. CDR3 nucleotides: TGTGCCAGCACCTTGGACAGAAACACCATATATTTT. Protein: CASTLDRNTIYF.